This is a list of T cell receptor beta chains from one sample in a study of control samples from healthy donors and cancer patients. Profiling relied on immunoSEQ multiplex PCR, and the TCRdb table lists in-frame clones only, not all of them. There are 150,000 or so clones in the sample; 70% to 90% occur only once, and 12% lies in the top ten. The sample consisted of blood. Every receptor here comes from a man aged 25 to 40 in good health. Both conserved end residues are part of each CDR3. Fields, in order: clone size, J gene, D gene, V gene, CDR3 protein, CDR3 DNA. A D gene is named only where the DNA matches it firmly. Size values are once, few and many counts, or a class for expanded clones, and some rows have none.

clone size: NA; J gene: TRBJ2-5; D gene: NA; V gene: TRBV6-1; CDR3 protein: CASSERFRKLDETQYF; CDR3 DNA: TGTGCCAGCAGTGAAAGGTTCCGGAAGTTGGACGAGACCCAGTACTTC
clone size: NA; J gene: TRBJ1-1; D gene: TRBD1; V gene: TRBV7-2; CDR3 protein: CASSFAAGGNTEAFF; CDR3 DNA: TGTGCCAGCAGCTTCGCGGCAGGGGGAAACACTGAAGCTTTCTTT
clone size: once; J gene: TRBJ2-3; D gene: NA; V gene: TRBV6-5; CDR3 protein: CASSWGDTSTDTQYF; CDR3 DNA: TGTGCCAGCAGCTGGGGGGACACCAGCACAGATACGCAGTATTTT
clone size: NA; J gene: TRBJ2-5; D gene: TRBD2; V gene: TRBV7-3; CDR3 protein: CASSLGAGGYQETQYF; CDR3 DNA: TGTGCCAGCAGCTTAGGAGCGGGGGGGTACCAAGAGACCCAGTACTTC
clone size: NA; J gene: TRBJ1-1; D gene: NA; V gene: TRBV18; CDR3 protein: CASSPSRGEAFF; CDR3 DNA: TGTGCCAGCTCACCGTCGCGGGGGGAAGCTTTCTTT
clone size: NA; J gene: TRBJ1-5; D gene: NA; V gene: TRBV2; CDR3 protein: CASSETSQYNQPQHF; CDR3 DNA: TGTGCCAGCAGTGAAACCTCTCAGTACAATCAGCCCCAGCATTTT
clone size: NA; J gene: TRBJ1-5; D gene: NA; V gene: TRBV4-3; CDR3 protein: CASSQEEDQPQHF; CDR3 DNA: TGCGCCAGCAGCCAAGAGGAGGATCAGCCCCAGCATTTT
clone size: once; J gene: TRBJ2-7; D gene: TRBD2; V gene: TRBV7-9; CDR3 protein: CASSLRSSSGIGEQYF; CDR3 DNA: TGTGCCAGCAGCTTACGTTCGAGTAGCGGGATCGGGGAGCAGTACTTC
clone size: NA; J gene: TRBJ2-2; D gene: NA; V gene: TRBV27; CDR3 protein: CASSFNTGNTGELFF; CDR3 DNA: TGTGCCAGCAGTTTTAATACCGGGAACACCGGGGAGCTGTTTTTT
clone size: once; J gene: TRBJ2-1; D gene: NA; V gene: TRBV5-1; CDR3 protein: CASSFSQGIDNEQFF; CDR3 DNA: TGCGCCAGCAGCTTCAGCCAGGGAATCGACAATGAGCAGTTCTTC
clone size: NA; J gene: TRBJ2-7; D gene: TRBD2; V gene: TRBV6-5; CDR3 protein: CASSYSTSGASYEQYF; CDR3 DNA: TGTGCCAGCAGTTACTCGACGAGCGGGGCCTCCTACGAGCAGTACTTC
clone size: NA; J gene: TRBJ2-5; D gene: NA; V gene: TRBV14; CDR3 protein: CASSQDYGTQYF; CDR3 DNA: TGTGCCAGCAGCCAAGATTATGGGACCCAGTACTTC
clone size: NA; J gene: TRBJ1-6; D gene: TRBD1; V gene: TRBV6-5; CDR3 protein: CASTLTGDSPLHF; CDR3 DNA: TGTGCCAGCACCCTGACAGGGGACTCACCCCTCCACTTT
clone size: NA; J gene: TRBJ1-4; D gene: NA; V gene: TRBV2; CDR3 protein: CASSEGQSTNEKLFF; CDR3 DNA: TGTGCCAGCAGTGAGGGGCAATCCACTAATGAAAAACTGTTTTTT
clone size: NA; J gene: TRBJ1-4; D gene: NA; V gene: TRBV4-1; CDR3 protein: CASSQDQGNEKLFF; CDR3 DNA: TGCGCCAGCAGCCAAGACCAGGGGAATGAAAAACTGTTTTTT
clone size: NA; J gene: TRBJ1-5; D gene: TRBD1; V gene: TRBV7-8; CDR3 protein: CASSPPWDRGYGDNQPQHF; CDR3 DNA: TGTGCCAGCAGCCCGCCGTGGGACAGGGGATATGGGGACAATCAGCCCCAGCATTTT
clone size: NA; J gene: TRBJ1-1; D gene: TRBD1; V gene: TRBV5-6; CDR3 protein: CASSPYSQGGTEAFF; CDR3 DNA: TGTGCCAGCAGCCCCTATAGCCAGGGGGGAACTGAAGCTTTCTTT
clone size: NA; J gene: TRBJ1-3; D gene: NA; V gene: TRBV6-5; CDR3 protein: CASSYSSVGVGNTIYF; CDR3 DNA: TGTGCCAGCAGTTACTCGAGTGTCGGGGTGGGAAACACCATATATTTT
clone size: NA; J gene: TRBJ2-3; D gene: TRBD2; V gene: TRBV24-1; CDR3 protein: CATSESSGRAADTQYF; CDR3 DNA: TGTGCCACCAGTGAGTCAAGCGGGAGGGCCGCAGATACGCAGTATTTT
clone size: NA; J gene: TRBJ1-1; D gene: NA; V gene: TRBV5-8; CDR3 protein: CASRLNTEAFF; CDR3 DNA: TGTGCCAGCAGGTTGAACACTGAAGCTTTCTTT
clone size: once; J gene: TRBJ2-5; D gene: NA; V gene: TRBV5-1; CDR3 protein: CASSFIGSLETQYF; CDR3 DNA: TGCGCCAGCAGCTTTATTGGGAGTTTGGAGACCCAGTACTTC
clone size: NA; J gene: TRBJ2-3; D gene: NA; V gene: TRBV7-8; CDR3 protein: CASSSDPDTQYF; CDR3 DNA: TGTGCCAGCAGCTCCGACCCAGATACGCAGTATTTT